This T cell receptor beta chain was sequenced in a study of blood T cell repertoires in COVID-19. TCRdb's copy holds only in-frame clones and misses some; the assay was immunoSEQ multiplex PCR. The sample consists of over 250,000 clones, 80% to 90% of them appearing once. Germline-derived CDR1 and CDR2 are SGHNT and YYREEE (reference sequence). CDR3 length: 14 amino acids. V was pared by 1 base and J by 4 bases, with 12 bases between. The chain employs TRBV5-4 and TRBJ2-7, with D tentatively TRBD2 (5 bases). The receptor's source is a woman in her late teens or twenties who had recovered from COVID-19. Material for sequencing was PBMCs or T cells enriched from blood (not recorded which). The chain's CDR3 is CASSLKTGIYEQYF. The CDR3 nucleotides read TGTGCCAGCAGCTTGAAGACCGGGATTTACGAGCAGTACTTC.